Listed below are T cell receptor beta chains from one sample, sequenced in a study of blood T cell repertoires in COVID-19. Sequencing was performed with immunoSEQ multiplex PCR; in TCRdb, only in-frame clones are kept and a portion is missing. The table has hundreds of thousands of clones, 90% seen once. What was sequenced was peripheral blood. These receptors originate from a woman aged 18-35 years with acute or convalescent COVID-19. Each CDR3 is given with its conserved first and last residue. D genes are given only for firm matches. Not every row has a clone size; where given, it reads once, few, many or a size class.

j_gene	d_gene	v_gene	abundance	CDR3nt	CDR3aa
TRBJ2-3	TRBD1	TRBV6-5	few	TGTGCCAGCAGCCGGGACAGGGGCACAGATACGCAGTATTTT	CASSRDRGTDTQYF
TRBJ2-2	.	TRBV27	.	TGTGCCAGCAGTCCAGTGGCGGGAAACACCGGGGAGCTGTTTTTT	CASSPVAGNTGELFF
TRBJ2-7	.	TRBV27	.	TGTGCCAGCAGTTTCTCTCCCGCGGGCGAGCAGTACTTC	CASSFSPAGEQYF
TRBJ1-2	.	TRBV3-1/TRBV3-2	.	TGTGCCAGCAGCCAACGTCAGGGGTCCTATGGCTACACCTTC	CASSQRQGSYGYTF
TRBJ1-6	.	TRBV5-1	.	TGCGCCAGCAGCTTGGCGAGGACAGTCGGGAGGTCACCCCTCCACTTT	CASSLARTVGRSPLHF
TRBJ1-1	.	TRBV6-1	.	TGTGCCAGCAGTGAAGTAAATCCCGTGGAGGGTGAAGCTTTCTTT	CASSEVNPVEGEAFF
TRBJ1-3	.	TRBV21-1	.	TGTGCCAGCAGCAAAGCCAGGTCGGGACTGGGAAGGGGAGGGCTCTCTGGAAACACCATATATTTT	CASSKARSGLGRGGLSGNTIYF
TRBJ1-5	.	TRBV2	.	TGTGCCAGCAGCGGCAGACAAACCTATAGCAATCAGCCCCAGCATTTT	CASSGRQTYSNQPQHF
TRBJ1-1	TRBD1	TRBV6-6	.	TGTGCCAGCTCCTGGGCAGGGGGAAGGACTGAAGCTTTCTTT	CASSWAGGRTEAFF
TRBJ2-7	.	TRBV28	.	TGTGCCAGCAGTTTGCTACCTTTGGGCTTCCAGGGGCAGTACTTC	CASSLLPLGFQGQYF
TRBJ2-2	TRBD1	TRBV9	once	TGTGCCAGCAGCGTAGGGACAGGGACCACCCCCACCGGGGAGCTGTTTTTT	CASSVGTGTTPTGELFF
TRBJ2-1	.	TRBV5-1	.	TGCGCCAGCAGGGTTTTGGCGGGGAGCTCCTACAATGAGCAGTTCTTC	CASRVLAGSSYNEQFF
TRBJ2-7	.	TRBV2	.	TGTGCCTATTCCCCTGGCCAGTCCTACGAGCAGTACTTC	CAYSPGQSYEQYF